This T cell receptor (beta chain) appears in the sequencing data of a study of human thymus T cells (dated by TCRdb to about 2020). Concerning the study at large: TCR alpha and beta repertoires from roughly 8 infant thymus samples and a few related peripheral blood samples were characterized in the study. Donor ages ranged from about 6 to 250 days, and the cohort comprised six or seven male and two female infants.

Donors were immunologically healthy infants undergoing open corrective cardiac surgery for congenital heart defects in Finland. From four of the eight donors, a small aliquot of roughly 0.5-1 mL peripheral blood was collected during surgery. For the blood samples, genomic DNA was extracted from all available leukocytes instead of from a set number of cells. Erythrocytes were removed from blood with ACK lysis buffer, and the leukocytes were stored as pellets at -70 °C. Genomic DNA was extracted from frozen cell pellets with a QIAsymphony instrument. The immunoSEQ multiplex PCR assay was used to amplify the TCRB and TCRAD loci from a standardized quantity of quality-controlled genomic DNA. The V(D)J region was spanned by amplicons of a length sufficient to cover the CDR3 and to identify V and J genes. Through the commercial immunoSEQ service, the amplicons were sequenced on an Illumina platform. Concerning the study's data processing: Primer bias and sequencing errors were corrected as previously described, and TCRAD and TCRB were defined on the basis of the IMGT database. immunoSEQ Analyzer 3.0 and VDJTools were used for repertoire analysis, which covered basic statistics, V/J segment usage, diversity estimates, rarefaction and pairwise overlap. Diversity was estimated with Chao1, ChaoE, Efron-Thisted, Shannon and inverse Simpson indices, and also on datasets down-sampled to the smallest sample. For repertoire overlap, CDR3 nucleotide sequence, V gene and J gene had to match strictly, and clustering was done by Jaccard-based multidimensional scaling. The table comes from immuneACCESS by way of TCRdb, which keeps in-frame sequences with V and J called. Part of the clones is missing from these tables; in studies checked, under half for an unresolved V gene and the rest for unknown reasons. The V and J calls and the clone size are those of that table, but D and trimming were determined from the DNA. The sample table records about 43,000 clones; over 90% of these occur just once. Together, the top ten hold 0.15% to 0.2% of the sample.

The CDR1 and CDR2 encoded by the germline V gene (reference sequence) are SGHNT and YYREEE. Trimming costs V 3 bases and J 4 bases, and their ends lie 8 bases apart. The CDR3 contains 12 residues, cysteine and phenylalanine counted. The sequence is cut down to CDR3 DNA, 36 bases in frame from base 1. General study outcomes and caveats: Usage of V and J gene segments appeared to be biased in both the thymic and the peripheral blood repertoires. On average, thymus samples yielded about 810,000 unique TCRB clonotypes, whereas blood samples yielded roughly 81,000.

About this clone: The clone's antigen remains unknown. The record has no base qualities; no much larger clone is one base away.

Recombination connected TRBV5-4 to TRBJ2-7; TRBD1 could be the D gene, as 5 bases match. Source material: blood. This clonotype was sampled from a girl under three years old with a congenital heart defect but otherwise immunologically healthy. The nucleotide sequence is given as TGTGCCAGCAGCTATTCAGGGTACGAGCAGTACTTC. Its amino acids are CASSYSGYEQYF.